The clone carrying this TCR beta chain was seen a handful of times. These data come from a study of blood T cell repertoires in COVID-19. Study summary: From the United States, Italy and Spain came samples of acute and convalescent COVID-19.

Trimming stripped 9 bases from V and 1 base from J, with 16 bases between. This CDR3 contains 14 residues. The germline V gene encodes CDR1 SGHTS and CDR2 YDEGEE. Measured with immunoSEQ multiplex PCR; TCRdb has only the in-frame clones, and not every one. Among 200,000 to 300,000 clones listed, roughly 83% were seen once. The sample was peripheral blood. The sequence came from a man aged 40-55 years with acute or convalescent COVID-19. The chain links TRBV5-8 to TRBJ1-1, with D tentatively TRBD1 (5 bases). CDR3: CATNTGGRNTEAFF. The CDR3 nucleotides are TGTGCCACCAATACAGGAGGGAGGAACACTGAAGCTTTCTTT.